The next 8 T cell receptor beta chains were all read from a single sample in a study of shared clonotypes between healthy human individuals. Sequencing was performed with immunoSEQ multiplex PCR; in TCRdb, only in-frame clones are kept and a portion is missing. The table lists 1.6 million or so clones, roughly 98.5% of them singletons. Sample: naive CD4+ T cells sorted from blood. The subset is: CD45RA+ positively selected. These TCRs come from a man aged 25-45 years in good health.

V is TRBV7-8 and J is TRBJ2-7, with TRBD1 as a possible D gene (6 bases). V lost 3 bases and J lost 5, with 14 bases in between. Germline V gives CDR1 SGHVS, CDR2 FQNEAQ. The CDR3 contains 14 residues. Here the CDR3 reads CASSLAQGSHEQYF. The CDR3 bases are TGTGCCAGCAGCTTGGCACAGGGATCCCACGAGCAGTACTTC. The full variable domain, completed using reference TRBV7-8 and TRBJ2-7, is GAGVSQSPRYKVAKRGQDVALRCDPISGHVSLFWYQQALGQGPEFLTYFQNEAQLDKSGLPSDRFFAERPEGSVSTLKIQRTQQEDSAVYLCASSLAQGSHEQYFGPGTRLTVT.

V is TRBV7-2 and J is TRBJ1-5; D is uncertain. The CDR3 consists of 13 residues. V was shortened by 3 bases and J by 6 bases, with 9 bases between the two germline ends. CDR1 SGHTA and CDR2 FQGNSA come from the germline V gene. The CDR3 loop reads CASSFPGGQPQHF. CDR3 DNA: TGTGCCAGCAGCTTCCCGGGTGGTCAGCCCCAGCATTTT.

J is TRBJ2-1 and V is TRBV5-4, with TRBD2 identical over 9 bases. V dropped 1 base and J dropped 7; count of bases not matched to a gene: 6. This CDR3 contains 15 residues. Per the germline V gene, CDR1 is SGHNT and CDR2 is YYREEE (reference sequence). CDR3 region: CASSLRREGGNEQFF. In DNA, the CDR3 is TGTGCCAGCAGCTTGCGGCGGGAGGGCGGGAATGAGCAGTTCTTC.

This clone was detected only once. This CDR3 is CASSVVGVGNTEAFF. CDR3 DNA: TGTGCCAGCAGCGTAGTGGGGGTGGGGAACACTGAAGCTTTCTTT. The chain uses TRBV9 and TRBJ1-1; weak D call: TRBD1 (5 bases). Trimming cost V 0 bases and J 1 base, with 10 bases left between them. Looked up from germline, CDR1 is SGDLS and CDR2 is YYNGEE. The CDR3 has 15 residues. The full variable domain, in which reference TRBV9 and TRBJ1-1 provide the parts outside the CDR3, is DSGVTQTPKHLITATGQRVTLRCSPRSGDLSVYWYQQSLDQGLQFLIQYYNGEERAKGNILERFSAQQFPDLHSELNLSSLELGDSALYFCASSVVGVGNTEAFFGQGTRLTVV.

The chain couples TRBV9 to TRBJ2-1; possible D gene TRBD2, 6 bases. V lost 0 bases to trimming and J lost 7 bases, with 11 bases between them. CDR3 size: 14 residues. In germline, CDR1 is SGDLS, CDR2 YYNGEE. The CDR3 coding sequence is TGTGCCAGCAGCGTAGGCGGGAAGGGGAATGAGCAGTTCTTC. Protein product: CASSVGGKGNEQFF. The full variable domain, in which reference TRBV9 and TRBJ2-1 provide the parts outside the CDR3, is DSGVTQTPKHLITATGQRVTLRCSPRSGDLSVYWYQQSLDQGLQFLIQYYNGEERAKGNILERFSAQQFPDLHSELNLSSLELGDSALYFCASSVGGKGNEQFFGPGTRLTVL.

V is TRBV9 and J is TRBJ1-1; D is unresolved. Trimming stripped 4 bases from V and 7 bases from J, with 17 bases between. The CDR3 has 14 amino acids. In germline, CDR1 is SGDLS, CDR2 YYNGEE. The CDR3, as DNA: TGTGCCAGCAGCACAGACCCAGCGTTAGGTGAAGCTTTCTTT. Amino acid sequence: CASSTDPALGEAFF.

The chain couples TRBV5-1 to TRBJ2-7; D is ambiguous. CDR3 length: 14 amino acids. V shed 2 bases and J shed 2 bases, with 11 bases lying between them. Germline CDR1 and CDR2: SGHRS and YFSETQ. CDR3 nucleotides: TGCGCCAGCAGCTTCGACACCATCACCTACGAGCAGTACTTC. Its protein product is CASSFDTITYEQYF.

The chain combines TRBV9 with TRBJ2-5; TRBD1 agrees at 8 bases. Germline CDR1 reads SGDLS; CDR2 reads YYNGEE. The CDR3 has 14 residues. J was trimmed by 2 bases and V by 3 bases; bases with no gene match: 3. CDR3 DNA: TGTGCCAGCAGCGATCGACAGGGGCAAGAGACCCAGTACTTC. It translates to CASSDRQGQETQYF.